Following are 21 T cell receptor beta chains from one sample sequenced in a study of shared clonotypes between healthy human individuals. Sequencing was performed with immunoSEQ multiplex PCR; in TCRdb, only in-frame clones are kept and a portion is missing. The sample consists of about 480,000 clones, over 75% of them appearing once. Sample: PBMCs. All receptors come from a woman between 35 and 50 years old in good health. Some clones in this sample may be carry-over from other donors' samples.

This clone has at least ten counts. CDR3: CASSLSSIHEQYF. In DNA, the CDR3 is TGTGCCAGCAGCCTCTCCTCCATCCACGAGCAGTACTTC. This chain connects TRBV5-5 to TRBJ2-7, with no clear D. The germline V and J ends were trimmed by 4 bases and 5 bases, with 13 bases remaining between them. Germline CDR1 and CDR2: SGHKS and YYEKEE (reference sequence). The CDR3 is 13 amino acids.

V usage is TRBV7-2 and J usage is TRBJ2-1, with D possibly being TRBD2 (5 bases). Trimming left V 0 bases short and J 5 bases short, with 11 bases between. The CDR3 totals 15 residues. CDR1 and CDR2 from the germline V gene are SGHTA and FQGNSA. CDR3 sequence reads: CASSLAGALHNEQFF. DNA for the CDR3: TGTGCCAGCAGCTTAGCGGGAGCGCTTCACAATGAGCAGTTCTTC. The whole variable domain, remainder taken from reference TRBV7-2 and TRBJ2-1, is GAGVSQSPSNKVTEKGKDVELRCDPISGHTALYWYRQSLGQGLEFLIYFQGNSAPDKSGLPSDRFSAERTGGSVSTLTIQRTQQEDSAVYLCASSLAGALHNEQFFGPGTRLTVL.

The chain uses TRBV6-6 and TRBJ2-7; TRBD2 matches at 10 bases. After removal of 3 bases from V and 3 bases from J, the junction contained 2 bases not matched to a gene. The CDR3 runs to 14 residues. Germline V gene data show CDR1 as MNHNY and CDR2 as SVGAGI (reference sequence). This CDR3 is CASSYQREGYEQYF. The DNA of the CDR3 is TGTGCCAGCAGTTATCAGCGGGAGGGCTACGAGCAGTACTTC.

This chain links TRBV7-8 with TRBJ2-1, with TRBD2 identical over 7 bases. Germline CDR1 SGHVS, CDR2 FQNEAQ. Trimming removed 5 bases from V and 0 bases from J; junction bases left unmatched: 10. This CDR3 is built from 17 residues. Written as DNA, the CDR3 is TGTGCCAGCAGCGGCCCTAGCGGCCCGAGCTCCTACAATGAGCAGTTCTTC. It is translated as CASSGPSGPSSYNEQFF.

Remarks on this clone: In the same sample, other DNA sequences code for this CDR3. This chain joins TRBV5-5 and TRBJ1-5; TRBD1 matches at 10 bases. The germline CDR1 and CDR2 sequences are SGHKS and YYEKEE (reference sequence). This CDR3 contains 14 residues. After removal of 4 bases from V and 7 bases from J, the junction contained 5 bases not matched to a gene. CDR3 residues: CASSLTGGRQPQHF. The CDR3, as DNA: TGTGCCAGCAGCCTGACAGGGGGCCGGCAGCCCCAGCATTTT.

The chain's CDR3 is CASSMGGAGYNEQFF. The CDR3 nucleotides are TGTGCCAGTAGTATGGGTGGGGCGGGCTACAATGAGCAGTTCTTC. V and J are TRBV19 and TRBJ2-1; D tentatively fits TRBD1 or TRBD2 (5 bases each). This CDR3 comprises 15 residues. The germline gives CDR1 LNHDA, CDR2 SQIVND (reference sequence). The V gene lost 3 bases and the J gene lost 3 bases, with 12 bases spanning the gap.

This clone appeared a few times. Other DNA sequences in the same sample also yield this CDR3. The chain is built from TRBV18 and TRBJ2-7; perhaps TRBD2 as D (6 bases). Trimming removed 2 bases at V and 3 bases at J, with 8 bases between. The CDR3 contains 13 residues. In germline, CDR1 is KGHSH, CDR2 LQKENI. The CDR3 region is CASSPSGFYEQYF. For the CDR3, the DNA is TGTGCCAGCTCACCAAGCGGGTTCTACGAGCAGTACTTC.

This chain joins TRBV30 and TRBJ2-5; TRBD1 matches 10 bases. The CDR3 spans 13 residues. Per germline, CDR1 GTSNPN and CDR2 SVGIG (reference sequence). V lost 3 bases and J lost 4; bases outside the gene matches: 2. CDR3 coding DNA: TGTGCCTGGAGGACAGGGGGCCGAGAGACCCAGTACTTC. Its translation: CAWRTGGRETQYF.

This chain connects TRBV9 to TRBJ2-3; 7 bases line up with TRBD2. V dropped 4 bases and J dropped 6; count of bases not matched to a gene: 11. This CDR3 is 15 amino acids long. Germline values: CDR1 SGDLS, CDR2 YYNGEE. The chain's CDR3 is CASSPAGLERDTQYF. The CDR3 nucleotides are TGTGCCAGCAGCCCAGCGGGGCTTGAGAGGGATACGCAGTATTTT.

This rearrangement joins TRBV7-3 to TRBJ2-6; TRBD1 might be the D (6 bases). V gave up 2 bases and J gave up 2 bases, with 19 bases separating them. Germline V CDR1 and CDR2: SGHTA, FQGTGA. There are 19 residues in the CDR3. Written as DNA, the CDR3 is TGTGCCAGCAGCTTACGAGCACCTAAACAGGGTACTGGGGCCAACGTCCTGACTTTC. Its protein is CASSLRAPKQGTGANVLTF. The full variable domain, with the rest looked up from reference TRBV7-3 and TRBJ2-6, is GAGVSQTPSNKVTEKGKYVELRCDPISGHTALYWYRQSLGQGPEFLIYFQGTGAADDSGLPNDRFFAVRPEGSVSTLKIQRTERGDSAVYLCASSLRAPKQGTGANVLTFGAGSRLTVL.

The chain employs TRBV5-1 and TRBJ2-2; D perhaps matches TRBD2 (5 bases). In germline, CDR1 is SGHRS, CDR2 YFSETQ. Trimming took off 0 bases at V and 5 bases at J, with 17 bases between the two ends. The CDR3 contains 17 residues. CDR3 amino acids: CASSLALTRIKTGELFF. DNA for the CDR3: TGCGCCAGCAGCTTGGCCCTAACTAGAATTAAGACCGGGGAGCTGTTTTTT.

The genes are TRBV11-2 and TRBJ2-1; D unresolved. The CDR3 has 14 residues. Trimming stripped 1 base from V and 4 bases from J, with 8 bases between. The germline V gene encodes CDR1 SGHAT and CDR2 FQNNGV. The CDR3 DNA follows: TGTGCCAGCAGCTTAGTGGCAGGATACAATGAGCAGTTCTTC. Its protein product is CASSLVAGYNEQFF.

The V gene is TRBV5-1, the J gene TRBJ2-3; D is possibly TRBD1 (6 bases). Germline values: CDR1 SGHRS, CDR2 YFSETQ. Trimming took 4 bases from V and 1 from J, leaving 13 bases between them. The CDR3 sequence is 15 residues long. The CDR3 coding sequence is TGCGCCAGCAGCCGACTGCAGGGGCGCACAGATACGCAGTATTTT. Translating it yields CASSRLQGRTDTQYF.

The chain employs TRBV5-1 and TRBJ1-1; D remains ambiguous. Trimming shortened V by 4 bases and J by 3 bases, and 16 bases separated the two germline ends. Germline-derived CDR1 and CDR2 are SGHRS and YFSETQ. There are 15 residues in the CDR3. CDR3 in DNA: TGCGCCAGCAGCCTCCGTTGGGGTTCCGACACTGAAGCTTTCTTT. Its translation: CASSLRWGSDTEAFF.

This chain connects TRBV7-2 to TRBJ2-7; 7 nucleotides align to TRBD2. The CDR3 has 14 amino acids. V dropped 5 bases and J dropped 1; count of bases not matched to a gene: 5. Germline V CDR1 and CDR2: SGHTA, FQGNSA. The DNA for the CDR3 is TGTGCCAGCAGCGGGAACGGGAGGTCCTACGAGCAGTACTTC. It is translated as CASSGNGRSYEQYF.

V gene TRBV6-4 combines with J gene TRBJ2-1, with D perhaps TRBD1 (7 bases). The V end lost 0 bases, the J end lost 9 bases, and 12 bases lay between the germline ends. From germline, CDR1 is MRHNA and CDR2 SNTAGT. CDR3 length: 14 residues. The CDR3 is CASSDSAGGSEQFF. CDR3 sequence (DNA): TGTGCCAGCAGTGACTCAGCAGGGGGGAGTGAGCAGTTCTTC.

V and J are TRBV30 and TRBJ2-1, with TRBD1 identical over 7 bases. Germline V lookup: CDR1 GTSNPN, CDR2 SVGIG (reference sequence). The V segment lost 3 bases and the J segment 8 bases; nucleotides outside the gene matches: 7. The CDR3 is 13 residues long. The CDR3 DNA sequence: TGTGCCTGGAGCCGGGGACAGCTTGATGAGCAGTTCTTC. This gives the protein CAWSRGQLDEQFF.

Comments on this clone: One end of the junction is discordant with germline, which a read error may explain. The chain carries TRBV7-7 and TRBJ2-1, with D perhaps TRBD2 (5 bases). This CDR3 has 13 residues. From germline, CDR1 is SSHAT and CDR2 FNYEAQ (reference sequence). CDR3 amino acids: CASSSDGNGEQFF. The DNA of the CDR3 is TGTGCTAGCAGCTCGGACGGGAACGGTGAGCAGTTCTTC.

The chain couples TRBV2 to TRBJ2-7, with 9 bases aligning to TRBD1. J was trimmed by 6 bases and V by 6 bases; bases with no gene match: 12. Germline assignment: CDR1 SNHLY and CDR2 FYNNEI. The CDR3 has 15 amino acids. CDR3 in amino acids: CASSPNRDRVSEQYF. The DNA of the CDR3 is TGTGCCAGCAGCCCTAACCGGGACAGGGTTTCCGAGCAGTACTTC.

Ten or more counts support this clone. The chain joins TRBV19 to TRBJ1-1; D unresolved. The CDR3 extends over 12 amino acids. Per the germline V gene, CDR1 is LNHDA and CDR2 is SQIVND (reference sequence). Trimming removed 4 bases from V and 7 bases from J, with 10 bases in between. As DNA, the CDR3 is TGTGCCAGTAGTACACTTCAAGGTGAAGCTTTCTTT. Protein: CASSTLQGEAFF.

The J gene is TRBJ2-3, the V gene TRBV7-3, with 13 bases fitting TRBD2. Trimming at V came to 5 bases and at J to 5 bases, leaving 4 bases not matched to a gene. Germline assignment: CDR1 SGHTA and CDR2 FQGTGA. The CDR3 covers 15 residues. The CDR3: CASSRTSGSGDTQYF. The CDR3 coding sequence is TGTGCCAGCAGCCGGACTAGCGGGAGTGGAGATACGCAGTATTTT. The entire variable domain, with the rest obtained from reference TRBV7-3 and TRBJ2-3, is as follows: GAGVSQTPSNKVTEKGKYVELRCDPISGHTALYWYRQSLGQGPEFLIYFQGTGAADDSGLPNDRFFAVRPEGSVSTLKIQRTERGDSAVYLCASSRTSGSGDTQYFGPGTRLTVL.